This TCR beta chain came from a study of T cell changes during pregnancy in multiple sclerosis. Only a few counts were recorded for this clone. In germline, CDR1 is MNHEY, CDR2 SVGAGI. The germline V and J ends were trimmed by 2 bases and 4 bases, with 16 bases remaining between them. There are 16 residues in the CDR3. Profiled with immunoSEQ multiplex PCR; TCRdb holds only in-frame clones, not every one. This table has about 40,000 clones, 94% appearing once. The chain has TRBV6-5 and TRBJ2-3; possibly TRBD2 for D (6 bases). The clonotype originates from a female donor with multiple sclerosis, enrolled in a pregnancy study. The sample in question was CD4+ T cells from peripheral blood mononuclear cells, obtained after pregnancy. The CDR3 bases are TGTGCCAGCAGTTACAACGGGGGATGGTCGGCAGATACGCAGTATTTT. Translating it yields CASSYNGGWSADTQYF.